The rows below give T cell receptor beta chains drawn from one sample of a study of cytomegalovirus exposure and HLA in healthy donors. Only in-frame clones appear in the TCRdb table, and some are missing; sequencing was by immunoSEQ multiplex PCR. The data show approximately 150,000 clones, over 70% seen once. The sample consisted of PBMCs. These receptors came from a man over 45 in good health and CMV-seropositive. The CDR3 runs from the conserved cysteine through the conserved F or W. The order of the fields is clone size, D gene, V gene, J gene, CDR3 DNA, CDR3 protein. D genes are given only for firm matches. Only part of the rows carry a size: once, few, many, or a class if the clone is expanded.

clone size: .
D gene: .
V gene: TRBV5-1
J gene: TRBJ1-1
CDR3 DNA: TGCGCCAGCAGCTTGGGTTTGGGGGGGCCGGGGGACACTGAAGCTTTCTTT
CDR3 protein: CASSLGLGGPGDTEAFF

clone size: .
D gene: .
V gene: TRBV7-9
J gene: TRBJ1-2
CDR3 DNA: TGTGCCAGCAGCTTAGATTGGCCCTCTCCGTATGGCTACACCTTC
CDR3 protein: CASSLDWPSPYGYTF

clone size: .
D gene: TRBD2
V gene: TRBV18
J gene: TRBJ2-3
CDR3 DNA: TGTGCCAGCTCACCACCCCGACTAGCGGGGGCCCAAGATACGCAGTATTTT
CDR3 protein: CASSPPRLAGAQDTQYF

clone size: .
D gene: .
V gene: TRBV9
J gene: TRBJ2-7
CDR3 DNA: TGTGCCAGCAGCGTAGATTCGGGGTACGAGCAGTACTTC
CDR3 protein: CASSVDSGYEQYF

clone size: .
D gene: .
V gene: TRBV27
J gene: TRBJ2-3
CDR3 DNA: TGTGCCAGCACCTCAGTGGCAGGTACGCAGTATTTT
CDR3 protein: CASTSVAGTQYF

clone size: .
D gene: .
V gene: TRBV9
J gene: TRBJ2-7
CDR3 DNA: TGTGCCAGCAGCGGCGACAACTACGAGCAGTACTTC
CDR3 protein: CASSGDNYEQYF

clone size: .
D gene: .
V gene: TRBV9
J gene: TRBJ1-1
CDR3 DNA: TGTGCCAGCAGCGCAGGGGTGGGGAACACTGAAGCTTTCTTT
CDR3 protein: CASSAGVGNTEAFF

clone size: .
D gene: .
V gene: TRBV5-6
J gene: TRBJ2-5
CDR3 DNA: TGTGCCAGCAGCTTGAGCGGATTAGGGACCCAGTACTTC
CDR3 protein: CASSLSGLGTQYF

clone size: once
D gene: .
V gene: TRBV4-1
J gene: TRBJ2-1
CDR3 DNA: TGCGCCAGCAGCCTCTCGGGGACTCCATCACGGAATGAGCAGTTCTTC
CDR3 protein: CASSLSGTPSRNEQFF

clone size: .
D gene: TRBD1
V gene: TRBV6-5
J gene: TRBJ1-2
CDR3 DNA: TGTGCCAGCAGTAGGGACAGCGTCTATGGCTACACCTTC
CDR3 protein: CASSRDSVYGYTF

clone size: .
D gene: TRBD1
V gene: TRBV5-1
J gene: TRBJ2-7
CDR3 DNA: TGCGCCAGCAGCTTGGGGACAGGGGTAGGCGAGCAGTACTTC
CDR3 protein: CASSLGTGVGEQYF

clone size: .
D gene: TRBD2
V gene: TRBV7-2
J gene: TRBJ2-7
CDR3 DNA: TGTGCCAGCAGCTTAGGGGGACTAGGTTGGGAGCAGTACTTC
CDR3 protein: CASSLGGLGWEQYF

clone size: .
D gene: .
V gene: TRBV7-9
J gene: TRBJ2-7
CDR3 DNA: TGTGCCAGCAGCTCCACCTTGCGGTCCTACGAGCAGTACTTC
CDR3 protein: CASSSTLRSYEQYF

clone size: .
D gene: .
V gene: TRBV25-1
J gene: TRBJ2-5
CDR3 DNA: TGTGCCAGCAGTGAATCCCGGGGGGCACTGGAGACCCAGTACTTC
CDR3 protein: CASSESRGALETQYF

clone size: .
D gene: .
V gene: TRBV10-3
J gene: TRBJ1-2
CDR3 DNA: TGTGCCATCAGGGGGACATCGGCATATGGCTACACCTTC
CDR3 protein: CAIRGTSAYGYTF